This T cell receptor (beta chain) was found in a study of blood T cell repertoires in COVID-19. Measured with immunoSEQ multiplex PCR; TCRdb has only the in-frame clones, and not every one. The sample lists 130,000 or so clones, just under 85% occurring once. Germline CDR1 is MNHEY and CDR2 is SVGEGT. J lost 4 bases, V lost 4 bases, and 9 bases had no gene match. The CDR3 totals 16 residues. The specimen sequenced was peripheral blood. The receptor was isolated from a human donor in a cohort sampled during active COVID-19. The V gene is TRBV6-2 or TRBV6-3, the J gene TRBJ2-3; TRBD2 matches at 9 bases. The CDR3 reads CASSSPGAGGADTQYF. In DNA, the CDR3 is TGTGCCAGCAGTTCCCCGGGAGCGGGGGGTGCAGATACGCAGTATTTT.